A single sample gave rise to the 20 T cell receptor beta chains below, sequenced in a study of T cell repertoires in ileal Crohn's disease. Time point here: inflamed ileum from the surgical specimen. Generated by immunoSEQ multiplex PCR, the TCRdb table keeps only in-frame clones and is missing some. This table has about 4,000 clones, 76% appearing once. Sample: ileal tissue. The receptor set was obtained from an adult with Crohn's disease.

The chain uses TRBV25-1 and TRBJ2-5, with 7 bases lining up with TRBD2. Per germline, CDR1 MGHDK and CDR2 SYGVNS. With 6 bases clipped from V and 4 bases from J, the junction kept 11 bases outside the gene matches. The CDR3 has 15 residues. Here the CDR3 reads CASSDNPSGGETQYF. Written as DNA, the CDR3 is TGTGCCAGCAGCGATAATCCCTCGGGGGGAGAGACCCAGTACTTC.

The chain recombines TRBV10-3 with TRBJ2-1; 12 bases agree with TRBD2. This CDR3 spans 17 amino acids. V trimming: 5 bases; J trimming: 2 bases; junction bases outside the gene matches: 7. Germline V gene lookup returns CDR1 ENHRY and CDR2 SYGVKD. The CDR3 loop reads CAISLRLAGDPYNEQFF. The DNA for the CDR3 is TGTGCCATCAGTCTAAGACTAGCGGGAGACCCCTACAATGAGCAGTTCTTC.

The DNA of the CDR3 is TGCAGCGTTGGGACAGGGACGTACAATGAGCAGTTCTTC. As protein: CSVGTGTYNEQFF. The chain recombines TRBV29-1 with TRBJ2-1, with 8 bases matching TRBD1. CDR3 length: 13 amino acids. V dropped 4 bases and J dropped 4; count of bases not matched to a gene: 3. Germline CDR1 SQVTM, CDR2 ANQGSEA.

This clone turned up a few times. V is TRBV9 and J is TRBJ1-2; no definite D call. There are 16 residues in the CDR3. The V gene's germline CDR1 is SGDLS and CDR2 YYNGEE. Between the trimmed V and J ends, which lost 2 bases and 0 bases, there was a span of 14 bases. The CDR3 spells CASSVNLRQANYGYTF. In DNA form, the CDR3 reads TGTGCCAGCAGCGTCAACCTTCGGCAGGCTAACTATGGCTACACCTTC.

The gene calls are TRBV19 and TRBJ1-2, with TRBD1 as a possible D gene (6 bases). Germline CDR1 reads LNHDA; CDR2 reads SQIVND (reference sequence). Between the trimmed V and J ends, which lost 5 bases and 2 bases, there was a span of 15 bases. There are 15 residues in the CDR3. Written as DNA, the CDR3 is TGTGCCAGTAGTCTACAGGGTATATTAAACTATGGCTACACCTTC. Translation: CASSLQGILNYGYTF.

The J gene is TRBJ2-2, the V gene TRBV5-5; D is unclear. Trimming took 5 bases from V and 1 from J, leaving 9 bases between them. CDR3 length: 14 residues. In germline, CDR1 is SGHKS, CDR2 YYEKEE (reference sequence). The CDR3 protein is CASRTPRNTGELFF. CDR3 in DNA: TGTGCCAGCAGAACCCCGAGGAACACCGGGGAGCTGTTTTTT.

This rearrangement joins TRBV10-3 to TRBJ1-2, with 7 bases identical to TRBD1. After removal of 3 bases from V and 6 bases from J, the junction contained 10 bases not matched to a gene. Per the germline V gene, CDR1 is ENHRY and CDR2 is SYGVKD. This CDR3 is 15 amino acids long. The CDR3 region has the DNA TGTGCCATCAGTGAAGCACAGGGGATACCTGATGGCTACACCTTC. It yields the protein CAISEAQGIPDGYTF.

The gene calls are TRBV18 and TRBJ1-1; weak D call: TRBD1 (5 bases). The ends were cut back, 3 bases at V and 0 bases at J, with 14 bases in the middle. Germline V gives CDR1 KGHSH, CDR2 LQKENI. This CDR3 spans 16 amino acids. This CDR3 reads CASSPLGRIMNTEAFF. The CDR3 DNA reads as TGTGCCAGCTCACCGTTGGGGCGGATCATGAACACTGAAGCTTTCTTT.

This clone was observed a few times. The V and J genes are TRBV11-3 and TRBJ2-2, with a tentative D call TRBD1 (6 bases). The germline V gene encodes CDR1 SGHNT and CDR2 YENEEA. This CDR3 is 14 amino acids long. Trimming removed 1 base from V and 7 bases from J, with 10 bases in between. CDR3 DNA: TGTGCCAGCAGCTTAGCTGGGACAATCGGGGAGCTGTTTTTT. As protein: CASSLAGTIGELFF.

The V call is TRBV5-1, the J call TRBJ2-3, with TRBD2 as a possible D gene (7 bases). The CDR3 runs to 15 residues. Trimming removed 2 bases from V and 4 bases from J, with 14 bases in between. The germline V gene encodes CDR1 SGHRS and CDR2 YFSETQ. DNA of the CDR3: TGCGCCAGCAGCTTAGCGGGACAACGGGCAGATACGCAGTATTTT. The encoded protein is CASSLAGQRADTQYF.

The chain carries TRBV4-3 and TRBJ2-2, with D possibly being TRBD2 (5 bases). Germline lookup yields CDR1 LGHNA and CDR2 YSLEER. The CDR3 runs to 14 residues. V was shortened by 3 bases and J by 4 bases, with 9 bases between the two germline ends. CDR3 sequence (DNA): TGCGCCAGCAGCCATAACGGAGGCACCGGGGAGCTGTTTTTT. Translated, it gives CASSHNGGTGELFF.

The CDR3 spells CASSQTPGTGGEQYF. CDR3 nucleotide sequence: TGTGCCAGCTCTCAAACCCCCGGGACAGGGGGCGAGCAGTACTTC. The V call is TRBV18, the J call TRBJ2-5; 11 positions match TRBD1. The J call may be mistaken, given a closer DNA end match to TRBJ2-7. The CDR3 is 15 residues long. Germline lookup yields CDR1 KGHSH and CDR2 LQKENI.

The chain links TRBV29-1 to TRBJ1-1, with D tentatively TRBD1 (5 bases). The CDR3 has 14 residues. Germline CDR1 and CDR2: SQVTM and ANQGSEA. V was pared by 5 bases and J by 1 base, with 14 bases between. The CDR3, as DNA: TGCAGCGTTACTTCCGGACATCAGAACACTGAAGCTTTCTTT. As protein: CSVTSGHQNTEAFF.

This clone appeared a few times. The V call is TRBV29-1, the J call TRBJ1-5; D call uncertain. CDR3 length equals 13 residues. CDR1 SQVTM and CDR2 ANQGSEA come from the germline V gene. The V and J ends lost 4 bases and 6 bases respectively, with 13 bases between them. CDR3 in amino acids: CSVGLAGSQPQHF. Written as DNA, the CDR3 is TGCAGCGTTGGATTGGCGGGCTCTCAGCCCCAGCATTTT.

The chain uses TRBV19 and TRBJ1-1; TRBD1 might be the D (5 bases). This CDR3 contains 12 residues. V lost 3 bases and J lost 12, with 14 bases in between. CDR1 and CDR2 (germline): LNHDA, SQIVND (reference sequence). The CDR3 bases are TGTGCCAGTAGTATGGGAGGGGTTTTGACTTTCTTT. Translated, it gives CASSMGGVLTFF.

This chain links TRBV10-3 with TRBJ1-2; the D gene is possibly TRBD1 (6 bases). The CDR3 extends over 13 amino acids. The ends were cut back, 7 bases at V and 3 bases at J, with 12 bases in the middle. Germline CDR1 ENHRY, CDR2 SYGVKD. The CDR3 reads CAITGTRDYGYTF. The DNA for the CDR3 is TGTGCCATCACCGGGACAAGGGACTATGGCTACACCTTC.

This clone has a single count. This rearrangement joins TRBV11-2 to TRBJ2-7; 10 bases agree with TRBD1. The CDR3 runs to 13 residues. J was trimmed by 2 bases and V by 6 bases; bases with no gene match: 1. Germline V lookup: CDR1 SGHAT, CDR2 FQNNGV. CDR3 coding DNA: TGTGCCAGCAGGGGACAGGGGACCTACGAGCAGTACTTC. Translation gives CASRGQGTYEQYF.

The rearrangement uses TRBV28 and TRBJ2-1, with 7 positions matching TRBD2. CDR1 is MDHEN, CDR2 SYDVKM, per germline. The CDR3 contains 14 residues. V lost 3 bases and J lost 11; bases outside the gene matches: 10. CDR3 in DNA: TGTGCCAGCAGTTTGCGGGGAGGGTCCCAAAAGCAGTTCTTC. Amino acid sequence: CASSLRGGSQKQFF.

This chain uses TRBV27 with TRBJ1-2; TRBD1 matches at 10 bases. Germline CDR1 MNHEY, CDR2 SMNVEV (reference sequence). This CDR3 region has 13 residues. The J segment lost 6 bases and the V segment lost 7 bases, leaving 5 bases of the junction unmatched. CDR3 residues: CASTRGQGHGYTF. The CDR3 region has the DNA TGTGCCAGCACTCGGGGACAGGGGCATGGCTACACCTTC.

The chain is built from TRBV5-1 and TRBJ1-1; possible D gene TRBD1, 5 bases. CDR3 length: 15 amino acids. Per the germline V gene, CDR1 is SGHRS and CDR2 is YFSETQ. Deletions cut 4 bases from V and 1 base from J, with 14 bases between. In DNA, the CDR3 is TGCGCCAGCAGCCACCGGGACCCAGAGAACACTGAAGCTTTCTTT. This codes for CASSHRDPENTEAFF.